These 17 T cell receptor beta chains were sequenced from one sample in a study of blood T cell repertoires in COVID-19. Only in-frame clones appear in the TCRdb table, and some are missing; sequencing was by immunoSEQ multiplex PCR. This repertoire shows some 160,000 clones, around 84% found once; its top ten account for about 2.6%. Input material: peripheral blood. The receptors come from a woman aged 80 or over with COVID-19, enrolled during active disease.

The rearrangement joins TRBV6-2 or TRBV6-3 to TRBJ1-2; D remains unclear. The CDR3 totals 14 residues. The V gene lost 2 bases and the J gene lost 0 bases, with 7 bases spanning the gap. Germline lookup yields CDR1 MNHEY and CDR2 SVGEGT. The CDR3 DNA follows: TGTGCCAGCAGTTACGTCAGGACTAACTATGGCTACACCTTC. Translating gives CASSYVRTNYGYTF.

The CDR3 DNA is TGTGCCAGTTCCCCACTAGCGGGCTCCTACGAGCAGTACTTC. It yields the protein CASSPLAGSYEQYF. V usage is TRBV19 and J usage is TRBJ2-7; TRBD2 matches at 9 bases. The V gene's germline CDR1 is LNHDA and CDR2 SQIVND (reference sequence). CDR3 length equals 14 residues. J gave up 0 bases and V 8 bases, and 5 bases lay outside the gene matches.

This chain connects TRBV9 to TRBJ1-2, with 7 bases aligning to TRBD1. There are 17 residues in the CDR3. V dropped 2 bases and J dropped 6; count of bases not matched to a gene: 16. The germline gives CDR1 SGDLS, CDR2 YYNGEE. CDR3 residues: CASSVEIRDSLVDGYTF. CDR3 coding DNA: TGTGCCAGCAGCGTGGAAATTCGGGACAGCCTGGTCGATGGCTACACCTTC.

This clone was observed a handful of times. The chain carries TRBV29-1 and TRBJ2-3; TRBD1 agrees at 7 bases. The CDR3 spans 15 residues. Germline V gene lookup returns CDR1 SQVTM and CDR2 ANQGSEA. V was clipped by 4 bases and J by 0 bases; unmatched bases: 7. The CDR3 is CSVAAGGTSTDTQYF. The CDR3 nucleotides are TGCAGCGTTGCCGCAGGGGGTACTAGCACAGATACGCAGTATTTT.

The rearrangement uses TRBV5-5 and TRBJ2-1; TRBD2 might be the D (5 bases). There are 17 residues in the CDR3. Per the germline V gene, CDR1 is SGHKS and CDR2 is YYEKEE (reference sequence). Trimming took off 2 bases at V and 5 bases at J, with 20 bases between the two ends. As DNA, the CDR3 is TGTGCCAGCAGCTTCCGCTCGGGGTCAATAAACAACAATGAGCAGTTCTTC. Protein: CASSFRSGSINNNEQFF. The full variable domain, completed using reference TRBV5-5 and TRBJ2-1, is DAGVTQSPTHLIKTRGQQVTLRCSPISGHKSVSWYQQVLGQGPQFIFQYYEKEERGRGNFPDRFSARQFPNYSSELNVNALLLGDSALYLCASSFRSGSINNNEQFFGPGTRLTVL.

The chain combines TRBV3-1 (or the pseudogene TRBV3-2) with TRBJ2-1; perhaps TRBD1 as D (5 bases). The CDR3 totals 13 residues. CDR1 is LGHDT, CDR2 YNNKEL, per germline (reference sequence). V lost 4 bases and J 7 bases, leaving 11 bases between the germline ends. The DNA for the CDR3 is TGTGCCAGCAGCCTCATGACAGATAATGAGCAGTTCTTC. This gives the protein CASSLMTDNEQFF.

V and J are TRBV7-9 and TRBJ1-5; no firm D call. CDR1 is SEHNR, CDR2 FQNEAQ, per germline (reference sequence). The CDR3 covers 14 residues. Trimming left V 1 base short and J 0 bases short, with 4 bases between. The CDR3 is CASSLDNSNQPQHF. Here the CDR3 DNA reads TGTGCCAGCAGCTTAGATAATAGCAATCAGCCCCAGCATTTT.

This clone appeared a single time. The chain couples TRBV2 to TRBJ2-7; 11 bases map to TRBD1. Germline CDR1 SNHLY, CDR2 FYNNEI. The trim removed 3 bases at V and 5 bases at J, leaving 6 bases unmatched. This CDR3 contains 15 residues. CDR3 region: CASSDLLGQGDEQYF. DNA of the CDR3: TGTGCCAGCAGTGATTTGTTGGGACAGGGGGACGAGCAGTACTTC. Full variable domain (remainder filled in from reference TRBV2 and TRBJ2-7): EPEVTQTPSHQVTQMGQEVILRCVPISNHLYFYWYRQILGQKVEFLVSFYNNEISEKSEIFDDQFSVERPDGSNFTLKIRSTKLEDSAMYFCASSDLLGQGDEQYFGPGTRLTVT.

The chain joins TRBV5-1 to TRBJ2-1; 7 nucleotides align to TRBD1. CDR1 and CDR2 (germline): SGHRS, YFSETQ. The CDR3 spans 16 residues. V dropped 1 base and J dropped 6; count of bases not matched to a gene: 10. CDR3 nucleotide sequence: TGCGCCAGCAGCTTGAGGGTCTTGGGGGACAGCAATGAGCAGTTCTTC. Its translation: CASSLRVLGDSNEQFF. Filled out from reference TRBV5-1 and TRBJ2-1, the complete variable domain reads KAGVTQTPRYLIKTRGQQVTLSCSPISGHRSVSWYQQTPGQGLQFLFEYFSETQRNKGNFPGRFSGRQFSNSRSEMNVSTLELGDSALYLCASSLRVLGDSNEQFFGPGTRLTVL.

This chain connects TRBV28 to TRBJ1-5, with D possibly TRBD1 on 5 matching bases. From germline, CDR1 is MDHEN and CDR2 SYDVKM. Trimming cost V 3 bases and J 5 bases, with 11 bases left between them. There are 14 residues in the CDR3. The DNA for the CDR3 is TGTGCCAGCAGTTTGCGGGGCTATCATCAGCCCCAGCATTTT. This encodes CASSLRGYHQPQHF.

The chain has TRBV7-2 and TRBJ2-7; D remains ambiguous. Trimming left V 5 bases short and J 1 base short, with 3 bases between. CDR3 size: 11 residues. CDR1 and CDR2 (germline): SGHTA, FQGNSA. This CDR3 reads CASSPSYEQYF. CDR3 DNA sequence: TGTGCCAGCAGCCCTTCCTACGAGCAGTACTTC.

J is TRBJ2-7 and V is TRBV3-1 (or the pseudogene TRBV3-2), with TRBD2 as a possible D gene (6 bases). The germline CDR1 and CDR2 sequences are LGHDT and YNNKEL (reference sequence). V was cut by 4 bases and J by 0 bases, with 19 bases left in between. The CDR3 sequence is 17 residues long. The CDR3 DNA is TGTGCCAGCAGCCCAAAGGGTGAACTAGCAAGCTCCTACGAGCAGTACTTC. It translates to CASSPKGELASSYEQYF.

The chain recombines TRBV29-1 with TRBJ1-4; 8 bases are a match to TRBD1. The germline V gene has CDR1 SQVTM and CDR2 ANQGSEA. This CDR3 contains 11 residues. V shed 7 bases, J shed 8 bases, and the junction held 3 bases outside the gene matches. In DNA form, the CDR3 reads TGCAGCGCCCGGACAGGGGAAAAACTGTTTTTT. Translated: CSARTGEKLFF.

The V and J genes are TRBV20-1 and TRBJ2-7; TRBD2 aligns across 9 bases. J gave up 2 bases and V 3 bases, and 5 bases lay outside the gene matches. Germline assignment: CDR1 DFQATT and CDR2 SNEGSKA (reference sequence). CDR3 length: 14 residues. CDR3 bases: TGCAGTGCTAGTGATCCTAGCGGGGCCTACGAGCAGTACTTC. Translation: CSASDPSGAYEQYF.

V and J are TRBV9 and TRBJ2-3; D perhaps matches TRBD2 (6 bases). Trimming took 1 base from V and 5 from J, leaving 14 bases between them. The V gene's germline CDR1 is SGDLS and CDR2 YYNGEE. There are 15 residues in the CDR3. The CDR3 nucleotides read TGTGCCAGCAGCGTAACATCGGGAGAAATAGATACGCAGTATTTT. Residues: CASSVTSGEIDTQYF.

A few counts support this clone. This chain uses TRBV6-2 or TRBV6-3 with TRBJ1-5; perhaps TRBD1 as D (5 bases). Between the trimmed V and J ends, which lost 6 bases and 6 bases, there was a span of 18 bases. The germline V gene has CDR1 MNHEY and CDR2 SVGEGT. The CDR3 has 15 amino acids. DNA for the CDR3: TGTGCCAGCAGCAGCCGGGGAGGGGTAATTCAGCCCCAGCATTTT. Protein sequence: CASSSRGGVIQPQHF.

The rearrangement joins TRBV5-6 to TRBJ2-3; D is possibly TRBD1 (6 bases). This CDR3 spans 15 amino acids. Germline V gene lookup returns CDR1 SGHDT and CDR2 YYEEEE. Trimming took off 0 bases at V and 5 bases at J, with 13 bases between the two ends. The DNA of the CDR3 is TGTGCCAGCAGCTTGGAAGGGGGTTTGGAAGATACGCAGTATTTT. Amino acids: CASSLEGGLEDTQYF.